A selection of T cell receptor beta chains follows, all from one sample in a study of T-cell reconstitution after alpha-beta-depleted transplantation in children. Using its own MiXCR run on the PCR reads, TCRdb lists one record per CDR3 protein. The table has some 550,000 distinct CDR3 sequences, under 25% seen once. The sample was PBMCs, mostly from graft donor cells, taken 360 days after TCRalphabeta/CD19-depleted stem cell transplant. These receptors originate from a boy younger than two who had a stem cell transplant for acute myeloid leukemia, so the T cells may come from the graft donor. CDR3s leave out the opening cysteine and the closing phenylalanine or tryptophan.

V gene: TRBV9; J gene: TRBJ2-3; CDR3 protein: ASSPVGATDTQY
V gene: TRBV25-1; J gene: TRBJ2-5; CDR3 protein: ASKKGQETQY
V gene: TRBV9; J gene: TRBJ2-5; CDR3 protein: ASSGTVEETQY
V gene: TRBV7-2; J gene: TRBJ2-3; CDR3 protein: ASSPWTGGGTDTQY
V gene: TRBV6-5; J gene: TRBJ1-2; CDR3 protein: ASSYSIQGDYGYT
V gene: TRBV20-1; J gene: TRBJ1-1; CDR3 protein: SARPHTEAF
V gene: TRBV2; J gene: TRBJ1-4; CDR3 protein: ASRHRTGNEKLF
V gene: TRBV20-1; J gene: TRBJ2-3; CDR3 protein: SASPPVSSGVPDTQY
V gene: TRBV6-6; J gene: TRBJ2-7; CDR3 protein: ASSPGTGQY
V gene: TRBV7-9; J gene: TRBJ2-7; CDR3 protein: ASSFAGPGYEQY
V gene: TRBV28; J gene: TRBJ1-5; CDR3 protein: ASSFTGVRWSNQPQH
V gene: TRBV10-3; J gene: TRBJ2-3; CDR3 protein: AISELRTSGGRATDTQY
V gene: TRBV2; J gene: TRBJ1-5; CDR3 protein: ASSQGPLRPQH
V gene: TRBV28; J gene: TRBJ1-3; CDR3 protein: ASSSVRNSGNTIY
V gene: TRBV10-3; J gene: TRBJ2-1; CDR3 protein: AISDQTHNEQF
V gene: TRBV29-1; J gene: TRBJ1-5; CDR3 protein: SVPSTGSDQPQH
V gene: TRBV3-1; J gene: TRBJ1-2; CDR3 protein: ASSQVSPGGVGYT
V gene: TRBV3-1; J gene: TRBJ1-2; CDR3 protein: ASSQEPPWFGVNYGYT
V gene: TRBV6-5; J gene: TRBJ2-5; CDR3 protein: ASSTPRGAQETQY
V gene: TRBV20-1; J gene: TRBJ2-3; CDR3 protein: SAGMGSSTDTQY
V gene: TRBV6-5; J gene: TRBJ2-7; CDR3 protein: ASSITGGEQY
V gene: TRBV4-2; J gene: TRBJ1-1; CDR3 protein: ASSQARLDHFGQGGNTEAF
V gene: TRBV4-1; J gene: TRBJ2-5; CDR3 protein: ASSQVRLSDWNQETQY
V gene: TRBV21-1; J gene: TRBJ1-5; CDR3 protein: ASTVGQPQH
V gene: TRBV28; J gene: TRBJ1-3; CDR3 protein: ASSFLDRSGNTIY
V gene: TRBV12-3/TRBV12-4; J gene: TRBJ2-7; CDR3 protein: ASSPARTGWYEQY
V gene: TRBV20-1; J gene: TRBJ2-1; CDR3 protein: SARDGAGTGYNEQF
V gene: TRBV7-9; J gene: TRBJ1-1; CDR3 protein: ASSPGTKNTEAF
V gene: TRBV10-2; J gene: TRBJ1-5; CDR3 protein: ASGGQGGEEPQH
V gene: TRBV20-1; J gene: TRBJ2-3; CDR3 protein: SARVLDSYTQY
V gene: TRBV5-1; J gene: TRBJ2-3; CDR3 protein: ASSLAYLLDASTDTQY
V gene: TRBV10-2; J gene: TRBJ2-5; CDR3 protein: ASRRLAGNQRETQY
V gene: TRBV28; J gene: TRBJ2-5; CDR3 protein: ASSLWLAGAKETQY
V gene: TRBV20-1; J gene: TRBJ2-3; CDR3 protein: SQRGASFTDTQY
V gene: TRBV6-5; J gene: TRBJ2-3; CDR3 protein: ASRAPGTGSTDTQY
V gene: TRBV20-1; J gene: TRBJ1-5; CDR3 protein: SACEDQPQH
V gene: TRBV29-1; J gene: TRBJ2-7; CDR3 protein: SVEGPGAEQY
V gene: TRBV7-9; J gene: TRBJ2-3; CDR3 protein: ASSLMGDPTDTQY
V gene: TRBV10-3; J gene: TRBJ1-3; CDR3 protein: AISALWGNTIY
V gene: TRBV7-9; J gene: TRBJ2-7; CDR3 protein: ASSLVEGGFYEQY
V gene: TRBV5-1; J gene: TRBJ1-1; CDR3 protein: ASSPVPGQWGEAF
V gene: TRBV12-3/TRBV12-4; J gene: TRBJ2-5; CDR3 protein: ASSSSGGGQETQY
V gene: TRBV4-1; J gene: TRBJ2-3; CDR3 protein: ASSQEGALMDHTDTQY
V gene: TRBV12-3/TRBV12-4; J gene: TRBJ2-7; CDR3 protein: ASSLHGGSYEQY
V gene: TRBV24-1; J gene: TRBJ1-2; CDR3 protein: ATSDPATNYGYT
V gene: TRBV20-1; J gene: TRBJ2-7; CDR3 protein: SARSVGTPYEQY
V gene: TRBV18; J gene: TRBJ2-2; CDR3 protein: ASSPDRARTGELF
V gene: TRBV6-5; J gene: TRBJ1-5; CDR3 protein: ASSRTLNQPQH
V gene: TRBV11-2; J gene: TRBJ2-6; CDR3 protein: ASSLITGIGGANVLT
V gene: TRBV20-1; J gene: TRBJ2-3; CDR3 protein: SAKLSGRTDTQY
V gene: TRBV20-1; J gene: TRBJ2-7; CDR3 protein: SARDKKNSPYEQY
V gene: TRBV12-3/TRBV12-4; J gene: TRBJ2-1; CDR3 protein: ASGEGLAGNEQF
V gene: TRBV28; J gene: TRBJ1-6; CDR3 protein: ASSLPPPRSDSPLH
V gene: TRBV14; J gene: TRBJ1-2; CDR3 protein: ASSQDPEKWGDYGYT
V gene: TRBV20-1; J gene: TRBJ2-5; CDR3 protein: SARPGTQETQY